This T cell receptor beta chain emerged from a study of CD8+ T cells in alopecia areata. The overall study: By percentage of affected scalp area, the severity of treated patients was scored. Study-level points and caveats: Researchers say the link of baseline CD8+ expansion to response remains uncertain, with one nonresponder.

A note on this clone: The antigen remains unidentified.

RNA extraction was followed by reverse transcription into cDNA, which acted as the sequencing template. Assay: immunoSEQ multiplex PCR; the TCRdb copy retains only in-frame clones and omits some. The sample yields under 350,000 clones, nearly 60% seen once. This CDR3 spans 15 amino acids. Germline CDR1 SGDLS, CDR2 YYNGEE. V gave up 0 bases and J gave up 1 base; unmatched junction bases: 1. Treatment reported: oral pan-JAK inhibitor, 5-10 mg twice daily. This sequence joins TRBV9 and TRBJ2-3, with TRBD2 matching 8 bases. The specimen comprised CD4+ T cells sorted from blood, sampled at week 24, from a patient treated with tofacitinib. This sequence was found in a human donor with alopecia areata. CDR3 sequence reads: CASSVGAGGTDTQYF. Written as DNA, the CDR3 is TGTGCCAGCAGCGTAGGAGCGGGGGGCACAGATACGCAGTATTTT.